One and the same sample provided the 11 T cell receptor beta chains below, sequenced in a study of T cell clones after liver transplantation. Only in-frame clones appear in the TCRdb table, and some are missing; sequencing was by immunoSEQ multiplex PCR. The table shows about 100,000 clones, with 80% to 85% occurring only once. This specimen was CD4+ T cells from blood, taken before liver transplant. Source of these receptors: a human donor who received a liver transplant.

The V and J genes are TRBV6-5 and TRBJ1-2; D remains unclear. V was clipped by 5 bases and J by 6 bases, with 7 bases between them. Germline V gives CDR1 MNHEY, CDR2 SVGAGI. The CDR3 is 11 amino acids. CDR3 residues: CASSNTHGYTF. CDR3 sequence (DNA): TGTGCCAGCAGTAATACCCATGGCTACACCTTC.

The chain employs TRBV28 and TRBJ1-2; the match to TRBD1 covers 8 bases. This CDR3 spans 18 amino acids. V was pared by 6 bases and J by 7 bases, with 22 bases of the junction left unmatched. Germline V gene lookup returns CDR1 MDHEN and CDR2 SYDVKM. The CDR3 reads CASRGSTGGPSGSSGYTF. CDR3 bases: TGTGCCAGCAGGGGTTCTACAGGGGGGCCGTCGGGATCCTCTGGCTACACCTTC.

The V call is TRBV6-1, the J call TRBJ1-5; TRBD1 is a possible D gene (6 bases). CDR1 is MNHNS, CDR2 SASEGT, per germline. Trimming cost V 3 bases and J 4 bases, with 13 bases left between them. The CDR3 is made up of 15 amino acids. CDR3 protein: CASSDGTSNNQPQHF. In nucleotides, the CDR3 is TGTGCCAGCAGTGACGGGACATCTAATAATCAGCCCCAGCATTTT.

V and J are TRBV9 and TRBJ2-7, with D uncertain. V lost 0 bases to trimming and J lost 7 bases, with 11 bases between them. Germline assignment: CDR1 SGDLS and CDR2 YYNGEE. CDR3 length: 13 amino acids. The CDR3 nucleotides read TGTGCCAGCAGCGTAGGGGCTCGGGCAGAGCAGTACTTC. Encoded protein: CASSVGARAEQYF.

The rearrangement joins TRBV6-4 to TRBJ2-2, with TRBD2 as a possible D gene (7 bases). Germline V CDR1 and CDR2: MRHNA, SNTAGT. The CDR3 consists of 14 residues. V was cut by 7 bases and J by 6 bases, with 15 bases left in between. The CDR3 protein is CASNLGGESGELFF. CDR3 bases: TGTGCCAGCAATCTAGGGGGGGAATCCGGGGAGCTGTTTTTT.

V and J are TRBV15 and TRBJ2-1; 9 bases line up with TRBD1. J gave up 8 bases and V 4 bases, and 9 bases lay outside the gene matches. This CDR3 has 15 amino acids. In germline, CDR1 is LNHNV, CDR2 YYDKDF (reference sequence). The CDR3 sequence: CATSTRDRVIDEQFF. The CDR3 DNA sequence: TGTGCCACCAGCACCCGGGACAGGGTTATTGATGAGCAGTTCTTC.

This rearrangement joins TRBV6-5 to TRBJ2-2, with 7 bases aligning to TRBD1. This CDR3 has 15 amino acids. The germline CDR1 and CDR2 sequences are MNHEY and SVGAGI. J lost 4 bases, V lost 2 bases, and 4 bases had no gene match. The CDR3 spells CASSYAPGGTGELFF. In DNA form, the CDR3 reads TGTGCCAGCAGTTACGCCCCAGGGGGCACCGGGGAGCTGTTTTTT.

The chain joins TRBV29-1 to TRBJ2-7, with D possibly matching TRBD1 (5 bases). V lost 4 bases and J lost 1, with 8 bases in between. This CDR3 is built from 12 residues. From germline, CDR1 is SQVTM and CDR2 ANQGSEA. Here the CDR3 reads CSVVPGSYEQYF. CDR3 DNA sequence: TGCAGCGTTGTTCCAGGGTCCTACGAGCAGTACTTC.

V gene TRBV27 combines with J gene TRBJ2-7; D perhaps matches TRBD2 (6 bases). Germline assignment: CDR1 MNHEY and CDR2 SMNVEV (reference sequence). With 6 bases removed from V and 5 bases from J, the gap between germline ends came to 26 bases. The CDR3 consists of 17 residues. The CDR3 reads CASRTTWLAGSLNEQYF. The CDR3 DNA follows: TGTGCCAGCAGAACCACCTGGCTGGCGGGAAGTCTCAACGAGCAGTACTTC.

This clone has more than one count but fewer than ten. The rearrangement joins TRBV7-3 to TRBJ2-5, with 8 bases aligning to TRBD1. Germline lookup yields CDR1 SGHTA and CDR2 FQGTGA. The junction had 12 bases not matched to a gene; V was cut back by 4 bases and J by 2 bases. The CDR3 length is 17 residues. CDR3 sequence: CASSSPQGQENQETQYF. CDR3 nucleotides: TGTGCCAGCAGCTCCCCGCAGGGACAGGAAAATCAAGAGACCCAGTACTTC.

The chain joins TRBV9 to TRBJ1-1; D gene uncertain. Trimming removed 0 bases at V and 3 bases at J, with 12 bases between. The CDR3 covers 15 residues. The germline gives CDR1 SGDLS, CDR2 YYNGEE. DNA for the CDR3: TGTGCCAGCAGCGTAGTTTCACAGCCAGACACTGAAGCTTTCTTT. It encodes CASSVVSQPDTEAFF. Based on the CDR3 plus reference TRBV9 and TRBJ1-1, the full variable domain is DSGVTQTPKHLITATGQRVTLRCSPRSGDLSVYWYQQSLDQGLQFLIQYYNGEERAKGNILERFSAQQFPDLHSELNLSSLELGDSALYFCASSVVSQPDTEAFFGQGTRLTVV.